One and the same sample provided the 7 T cell receptor beta chains below, sequenced in a study of CD8 T cells in ankylosing spondylitis. From the 5' RACE reads, TCRdb called clonotypes with MiXCR, one entry per CDR3 protein. The sample has about 180,000 distinct CDR3 sequences; around a tenth are singletons. Sequenced material: blood, either unsorted or a sorted T cell fraction (not recorded which). The origin of the receptors is a female donor with ankylosing spondylitis or in good health (not recorded which).

This chain links TRBV10-2 with TRBJ2-7; D gene uncertain. V lost 7 bases and J 2 bases, leaving 15 bases between the germline ends. The CDR3 is 14 amino acids. CDR1 WSHSY and CDR2 SAAADI come from the germline V gene. The CDR3 protein is CASNPGRAPYEQYF. The CDR3 bases are TGCGCCAGCAACCCAGGAAGAGCTCCCTACGAGCAGTACTTC.

This clonotype was observed many times. CDR3 residues: CASSLSEREVGEQFF. Written as DNA, the CDR3 is TGTGCCAGCAGTTTAAGCGAGCGGGAGGTGGGTGAGCAGTTCTTC. The chain carries TRBV12-3 or TRBV12-4 and TRBJ2-1, with 9 nucleotides matching TRBD2. J was trimmed by 9 bases and V by 2 bases; bases with no gene match: 8. This CDR3 is 15 amino acids long.

This clonotype was observed at least ten times. The genes are TRBV5-1 and TRBJ1-1; 8 bases match TRBD1. J was trimmed by 0 bases and V by 0 bases; bases with no gene match: 16. Germline lookup yields CDR1 SGHRS and CDR2 YFSETQ. The CDR3 runs to 20 residues. CDR3 region: CASSLDSTGALAEVNTEAFF. The CDR3 bases are TGCGCCAGCAGCTTGGATTCGACAGGGGCGCTGGCTGAAGTGAACACTGAAGCTTTCTTT. Full variable domain (outside the CDR3, taken from reference TRBV5-1 and TRBJ1-1): KAGVTQTPRYLIKTRGQQVTLSCSPISGHRSVSWYQQTPGQGLQFLFEYFSETQRNKGNFPGRFSGRQFSNSRSEMNVSTLELGDSALYLCASSLDSTGALAEVNTEAFFGQGTRLTVV.

The CDR3 sequence is CATSDLATSNEQFF. In nucleotides, the CDR3 is TGTGCCACCAGTGATTTGGCTACGAGCAATGAGCAGTTCTTC. This sequence joins TRBV24-1 and TRBJ2-1; D is uncertain. Trimming took 0 bases from V and 6 from J, leaving 8 bases between them. Germline V CDR1 and CDR2: KGHDR, SFDVKD. The CDR3 spans 14 residues.

On this clonotype: The DNA is omitted, as the CDR3 cannot be located on it reliably, and the CDR3 follows TCRdb's listing. The chain has TRBV7-9 and TRBJ2-2; TRBD1, the table's D call, lacks a check against the DNA. CDR1 is SEHNR, CDR2 FQNEAQ, per germline (reference sequence). Counting both end residues, the CDR3 totals 16 amino acids. The CDR3 reads CASSFGQGSNTGELFF.

The chain combines TRBV9 with TRBJ1-1; 8 bases align to TRBD1. The CDR3 totals 16 residues. The germline V gene encodes CDR1 SGDLS and CDR2 YYNGEE. The J segment lost 2 bases and the V segment lost 0 bases, leaving 6 bases of the junction unmatched. CDR3 sequence reads: CASSVAAGTGNTEAFF. In DNA form, the CDR3 reads TGTGCCAGCAGCGTAGCTGCCGGGACAGGAAACACTGAAGCTTTCTTT.

This clonotype came up a few times. V usage is TRBV4-1 and J usage is TRBJ2-3; TRBD2 matches 7 bases. J gave up 4 bases and V 4 bases, and 5 bases lay outside the gene matches. CDR1 MGHRA and CDR2 YSYEKL come from the germline V gene. The CDR3 length is 14 residues. The CDR3: CASSRGGDPDTQYF. CDR3 in DNA: TGCGCCAGCAGCCGGGGGGGGGACCCAGATACGCAGTATTTT.